This T cell receptor (beta chain) was documented in a study of T-cell memory formation after mild COVID-19. Study results and caveats: Second-wave clones reaching peak frequency on day 37 lacked confirmed SARS-CoV-2 specificity.

By sample fraction, this clonotype is medium-sized. Its antigen is as yet unknown. Constant-segment primers were used for 5'RACE, and the resulting TCR alpha and TCR beta cDNA libraries carried sample barcodes and UMIs. TCRdb re-called the 5' RACE reads with MiXCR, one entry per CDR3 protein. The table has around 50,000 distinct CDR3 sequences, roughly 27% seen once. The sequencing input was PBMCs or a T cell subset sorted from them (not recorded which). The sequence derives from a man between 18 and 29 years old who had mild COVID-19 (a few samples of this study predate the infection). Cell type and time point are not known.

The CDR3 sequence: CASSYGTGRATGELFF. In DNA, the CDR3 is TGTGCCAGCAGTTATGGGACAGGGCGAGCGACAGGGGAGCTGTTTTTT. The genes are TRBV6-2 or TRBV6-3 and TRBJ2-2, with 9 bases matching TRBD1. The CDR3 runs 16 residues. After removal of 3 bases from V and 8 bases from J, the junction contained 10 bases not matched to a gene. The germline CDR1 and CDR2 sequences are MNHEY and SVGEGT.